Following are 11 T cell receptor beta chains from one sample sequenced in a study of OX40 agonist ivuxolimab in advanced cancers. Produced via immunoSEQ multiplex PCR; TCRdb's table is partial and in-frame only. Of around 84,000 clones detected, around 84% appear once; the ten largest clones hold around 6.6%. Sequencing used CD4+ or CD8+ T cells sorted from blood, obtained in a trial of the OX40 agonist ivuxolimab. The receptor source for this set is an adult with an advanced solid tumor such as melanoma, head and neck, liver or kidney cancer.

The chain carries TRBV5-1 and TRBJ1-1; 7 bases are shared with TRBD1. V dropped 4 bases and J dropped 5; count of bases not matched to a gene: 5. Per the germline V gene, CDR1 is SGHRS and CDR2 is YFSETQ. The CDR3 sequence is 13 residues long. CDR3 region: CASSLTGLTEAFF. For the CDR3, the DNA is TGCGCCAGCAGCCTGACAGGGTTAACTGAAGCTTTCTTT.

This clone was counted between two and nine times. For the CDR3, the DNA is TGTGCCAGCAGCTTAACGTGGACCAATGAGCAGTTCTTC. Its translation: CASSLTWTNEQFF. V gene TRBV7-3 combines with J gene TRBJ2-1, with D unresolved. The length of the CDR3 is 13 residues. With 0 bases removed from V and 6 bases from J, the gap between germline ends came to 6 bases. The germline gives CDR1 SGHTA, CDR2 FQGTGA.

This rearrangement joins TRBV5-1 to TRBJ2-7; maybe TRBD1 (6 bases). CDR3 size: 15 residues. V shed 2 bases and J shed 0 bases, with 12 bases lying between them. Per germline, CDR1 SGHRS and CDR2 YFSETQ. This CDR3 is CASSLDRPPSYEQYF. CDR3 bases: TGCGCCAGCAGCTTAGACAGGCCCCCCTCCTACGAGCAGTACTTC.

J is TRBJ2-1 and V is TRBV11-3; D is possibly TRBD1 (6 bases). The CDR3 extends over 16 amino acids. Germline loops: CDR1 SGHNT, CDR2 YENEEA. Trimming took 1 base from V and 8 from J, leaving 18 bases between them. CDR3 amino acids: CASSLVRGKGVHEQFF. CDR3 DNA: TGTGCCAGCAGCTTAGTGAGGGGGAAGGGGGTCCATGAGCAGTTCTTC.

The chain recombines TRBV4-1 with TRBJ2-7; 7 nucleotides agree with TRBD1. With 1 base clipped from V and 4 bases from J, the junction kept 7 bases outside the gene matches. This CDR3 comprises 15 residues. CDR1 and CDR2 (germline): MGHRA, YSYEKL. CDR3 protein: CASSQGPGQLYEQYF. The CDR3 DNA reads TGCGCCAGCAGCCAAGGCCCGGGACAGCTTTACGAGCAGTACTTC.

The rearrangement uses TRBV10-2 and TRBJ2-2; 8 nucleotides line up with TRBD2. The CDR3 is 16 amino acids. Trimming at V came to 3 bases and at J to 4 bases, leaving 7 bases not matched to a gene. CDR1 WSHSY and CDR2 SAAADI come from the germline V gene. This chain's CDR3 is CASSDPGGPGTGELFF. The CDR3 nucleotides read TGCGCCAGCAGTGACCCGGGGGGGCCGGGCACCGGGGAGCTGTTTTTT.

V usage is TRBV30 and J usage is TRBJ2-5; a possible D gene is TRBD2 (6 bases). The CDR3 has 13 amino acids. Germline V gives CDR1 GTSNPN, CDR2 SVGIG (reference sequence). Trimming left V 1 base short and J 2 bases short, with 8 bases between. This chain's CDR3 is CAWSAGVQETQYF. The CDR3 DNA is TGTGCCTGGAGTGCGGGGGTTCAAGAGACCCAGTACTTC.

The chain links TRBV27 to TRBJ1-2, with D uncertain. Trimming pared 5 bases from V and 4 bases from J, leaving 11 bases between. The CDR3 has 13 amino acids. Per germline, CDR1 MNHEY and CDR2 SMNVEV (reference sequence). In DNA, the CDR3 is TGTGCCAGCAGTGGAGATAGGGCCTATGGCTACACCTTC. This sequence encodes CASSGDRAYGYTF.

V is TRBV4-1 and J is TRBJ1-4, with TRBD1 matching over 8 bases. This CDR3 has 15 amino acids. Per germline, CDR1 MGHRA and CDR2 YSYEKL. V dropped 5 bases and J dropped 8; count of bases not matched to a gene: 10. Written as DNA, the CDR3 is TGCGCCAGCAGCGGACGACAGGGGTGGGCGGAAAAACTGTTTTTT. Its translation is CASSGRQGWAEKLFF.

J is TRBJ1-6 and V is TRBV9, with D maybe TRBD1 (5 bases). Germline CDR1 and CDR2: SGDLS and YYNGEE. Trimming cost V 5 bases and J 8 bases, with 14 bases left between them. The CDR3 extends over 14 amino acids. CDR3 sequence (DNA): TGTGCCAGCAGTTCCTGGGGGGGTGATTCACCCCTCCACTTT. This translates into CASSSWGGDSPLHF.

The CDR3 here is CASSREVASADTQYF. The DNA of the CDR3 is TGTGCCAGCAGCAGGGAGGTAGCGAGCGCAGATACGCAGTATTTT. This chain joins TRBV5-4 and TRBJ2-3; D might be TRBD2 (6 bases). Germline values: CDR1 SGHNT, CDR2 YYREEE (reference sequence). Trimming stripped 4 bases from V and 4 bases from J, with 16 bases between. The CDR3 sequence is 15 residues long.